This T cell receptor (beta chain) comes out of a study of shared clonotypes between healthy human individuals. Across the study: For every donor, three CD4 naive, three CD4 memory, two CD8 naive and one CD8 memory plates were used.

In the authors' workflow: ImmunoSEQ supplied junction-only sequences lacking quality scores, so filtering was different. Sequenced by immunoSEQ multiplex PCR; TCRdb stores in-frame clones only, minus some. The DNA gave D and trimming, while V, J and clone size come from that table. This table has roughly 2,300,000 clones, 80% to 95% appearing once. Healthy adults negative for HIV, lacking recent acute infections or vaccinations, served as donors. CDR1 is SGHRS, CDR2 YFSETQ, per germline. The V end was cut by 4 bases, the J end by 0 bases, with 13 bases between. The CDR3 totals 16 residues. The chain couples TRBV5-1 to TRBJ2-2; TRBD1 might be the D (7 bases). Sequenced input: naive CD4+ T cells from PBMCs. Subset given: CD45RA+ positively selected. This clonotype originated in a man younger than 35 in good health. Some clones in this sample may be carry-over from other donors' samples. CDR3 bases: TGCGCCAGCAGCGCTGGAGGGGGCGCGAACACCGGGGAGCTGTTTTTT. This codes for CASSAGGGANTGELFF.